The 32 T cell receptor beta chains listed next were all sequenced from one sample in a study of neurological immune-mediated disorders. Specified time point: technical triplicate 2. TCRdb reprocessed the 5' RACE reads via MiXCR and lists one record per CDR3 protein. This sample has under 70,000 distinct CDR3 sequences, with approximately 25% found just once. The sample comprised PBMCs. These receptors all stem from a man aged 60 to 69 with HTLV-1-associated myelopathy (HAM/TSP).

To note about this clonotype: A much larger clone lies one base from this, so it may be a read error. The chain is built from TRBV2 and TRBJ2-2; D call uncertain. With 6 bases removed from V and 0 bases from J, the gap between germline ends came to 11 bases. The CDR3 is 15 amino acids. Germline CDR1 and CDR2: SNHLY and FYNNEI. The DNA for the CDR3 is TGTGCCAGCAGGGCAGTGGAAGCGAACACCGGGGAGCTGTTTTTT. Amino acid sequence: CASRAVEANTGELFF.

Many counts were recorded for this clonotype. The rearrangement links TRBV15 to TRBJ2-1, with D maybe TRBD2 (6 bases). CDR3 length equals 17 residues. V was cut by 0 bases and J by 0 bases, with 12 bases left in between. CDR1 and CDR2 from the germline V gene are LNHNV and YYDKDF (reference sequence). The CDR3 spells CATSRDPAGNSYNEQFF. DNA for the CDR3: TGTGCCACCAGCAGAGATCCTGCGGGAAACTCCTACAATGAGCAGTTCTTC.

This clonotype was observed at least ten times. Mismatch with germline at one junction end may stem from a read error. The rearrangement joins TRBV20-1 to TRBJ2-6, with a tentative D call TRBD1 (5 bases). The V gene's germline CDR1 is DFQATT and CDR2 SNEGSKA (reference sequence). This CDR3 is built from 14 residues. The chain's CDR3 is CSARPDGGANVLTF. CDR3 nucleotide sequence: TGCAGTGCTAGACCCGACGGTGGGGCAAACGTCCTGACTTTC.

This clonotype has ten or more counts. The chain joins TRBV7-3 to TRBJ1-2; TRBD1 agrees at 10 bases. The germline gives CDR1 SGHTA, CDR2 FQGTGA. The CDR3 extends over 13 amino acids. J was trimmed by 8 bases and V by 5 bases; bases with no gene match: 5. This CDR3 is CASSTGQGLGYTF. CDR3 nucleotide sequence: TGTGCCAGCAGCACGGGACAGGGGTTGGGCTACACCTTC.

This clonotype was counted at least ten times. CDR3 loop: CASSWGQGRFPAIHSNEQFF. The CDR3, as DNA: TGCGCCAGCAGCTGGGGACAGGGAAGGTTTCCCGCCATTCACTCAAATGAGCAGTTCTTC. The chain has TRBV5-1 and TRBJ2-1, with TRBD1 matching 9 bases. CDR1 and CDR2 (germline): SGHRS, YFSETQ. The CDR3 sequence is 20 residues long. The junction had 23 bases not matched to a gene; V was cut back by 3 bases and J by 7 bases.

The V and J genes are TRBV10-3 and TRBJ2-2; TRBD1 agrees at 9 bases. Germline CDR1 reads ENHRY; CDR2 reads SYGVKD. Trimming removed 10 bases from V and 3 bases from J; junction bases left unmatched: 6. The CDR3 is 14 amino acids. The CDR3 DNA reads as TGTGCCACCAGGGGGGACAGGGACACCGGGGAGCTGTTTTTT. It specifies CATRGDRDTGELFF.

On this clonotype: At one of its ends the junction is not consistent with the germline gene, which may arise from a read error. The V gene is TRBV7-7, the J gene TRBJ2-2; no clear D gene. The CDR3 is 14 amino acids. The V gene's germline CDR1 is SSHAT and CDR2 FNYEAQ (reference sequence). CDR3 residues: CASSSGSSTGELFF. CDR3 DNA: TGTGCTAGCAGCTCCGGATCTAGCACCGGGGAGCTGTTTTTT.

This clonotype was counted once. The rearrangement joins TRBV5-1 to TRBJ2-3; D tentatively fits TRBD1 or TRBD2 (5 bases each). In germline, CDR1 is SGHRS, CDR2 YFSETQ. The CDR3 spans 14 residues. V gave up 3 bases and J gave up 1 base, with 9 bases separating them. The CDR3 nucleotides are TGCGCCAGCAGCTGGGGGACCCGCACAGATACGCAGTATTTT. It yields the protein CASSWGTRTDTQYF.

This clonotype was seen at least ten times. V usage is TRBV4-1 and J usage is TRBJ1-1, with D maybe TRBD1 (5 bases). The V end was cut by 4 bases, the J end by 3 bases, with 18 bases between. The CDR3 is made up of 16 amino acids. The germline gives CDR1 MGHRA, CDR2 YSYEKL. CDR3 residues: CASSLPPGRRDTEAFF. The CDR3 region has the DNA TGCGCCAGCAGCCTGCCCCCAGGGAGGCGGGACACTGAAGCTTTCTTT.

Ten or more counts support this clonotype. This sequence joins TRBV6-1 and TRBJ2-1; 11 bases are shared with TRBD2. Per germline, CDR1 MNHNS and CDR2 SASEGT. This CDR3 has 20 residues. Trimming took 1 base from V and 4 from J; bases not matched to a gene: 15. This chain's CDR3 is CASSEVVVNSGRVGYNEQFF. CDR3 nucleotide sequence: TGTGCCAGCAGTGAAGTTGTCGTGAATAGCGGGAGGGTGGGGTACAATGAGCAGTTCTTC.

This clonotype was counted many times. V gene TRBV9 combines with J gene TRBJ2-1; no definite D call. This CDR3 spans 15 amino acids. V was cut by 0 bases and J by 7 bases, with 14 bases left in between. From germline, CDR1 is SGDLS and CDR2 YYNGEE. CDR3 in DNA: TGTGCCAGCAGCGTAGCTCAGGCCGGGTGGAATGAGCAGTTCTTC. Its translation: CASSVAQAGWNEQFF.

This clonotype was counted ten times or more. The rearrangement uses TRBV7-9 and TRBJ2-3; the D gene is possibly TRBD2 (6 bases). Germline V gene sequence: CDR1 SEHNR, CDR2 FQNEAQ (reference sequence). The CDR3 is 16 residues long. V lost 6 bases and J lost 0, with 16 bases in between. The chain's CDR3 is CASSRPGGLSTDTQYF. The CDR3 region has the DNA TGTGCCAGCAGTCGGCCCGGGGGACTTAGCACAGATACGCAGTATTTT.

The sample holds many counts of this clonotype. The chain combines TRBV3-1 with TRBJ2-3, with D perhaps matching TRBD2 (5 bases). Germline assignment: CDR1 LGHDT and CDR2 YNNKEL (reference sequence). The V gene lost 5 bases and the J gene lost 0 bases, with 18 bases spanning the gap. The CDR3 sequence is 17 residues long. The CDR3 DNA follows: TGTGCCAGCAGCAGAAGAGGTGGGCGGGCGAGCACAGATACGCAGTATTTT. Its protein is CASSRRGGRASTDTQYF.

This clonotype came up many times. This rearrangement joins TRBV5-5 to TRBJ1-1; 7 bases match TRBD1. After removal of 3 bases from V and 0 bases from J, the junction contained 11 bases not matched to a gene. This CDR3 has 17 amino acids. In germline, CDR1 is SGHKS, CDR2 YYEKEE (reference sequence). DNA for the CDR3: TGTGCCAGCAGCTCTCGCCGACAGGGCGGGATGAACACTGAAGCTTTCTTT. As protein: CASSSRRQGGMNTEAFF. The whole variable domain, remainder taken from reference TRBV5-5 and TRBJ1-1, is DAGVTQSPTHLIKTRGQQVTLRCSPISGHKSVSWYQQVLGQGPQFIFQYYEKEERGRGNFPDRFSARQFPNYSSELNVNALLLGDSALYLCASSSRRQGGMNTEAFFGQGTRLTVV.

This clonotype was recorded at least ten times. This chain uses TRBV5-6 with TRBJ2-7; D is undetermined. CDR1 is SGHDT and CDR2 is YYEEEE in the germline V gene. This CDR3 comprises 12 residues. V lost 0 bases and J 6 bases, leaving 7 bases between the germline ends. The CDR3: CASSLDLGEQYF. The CDR3 DNA sequence: TGTGCCAGCAGCTTGGACTTGGGCGAGCAGTACTTC.

This clonotype was recorded at least ten times. The V call is TRBV20-1, the J call TRBJ2-3, with D perhaps assigned TRBD1 or TRBD2 (5 bases each). Germline lookup yields CDR1 DFQATT and CDR2 SNEGSKA (reference sequence). The V and J ends lost 3 bases and 2 bases respectively, with 18 bases between them. There are 16 residues in the CDR3. CDR3 residues: CSARSSSEGPTDTQYF. CDR3 DNA: TGCAGTGCTAGGTCCTCGAGTGAGGGGCCCACAGATACGCAGTATTTT.

This clonotype was found many times. This chain's CDR3 is CASSAGLAGGLAYEQYF. CDR3 DNA: TGTGCCAGCAGCGCGGGACTAGCGGGAGGGCTCGCATACGAGCAGTACTTC. This rearrangement joins TRBV9 to TRBJ2-7; 16 positions agree with TRBD2. The CDR3 loop spans 17 amino acids. The germline V gene has CDR1 SGDLS and CDR2 YYNGEE. Trimming cost V 3 bases and J 4 bases; bases outside gene matches: 7.

This clonotype was seen repeatedly, ten times or more. For the CDR3, the DNA is TGCAGCGTTCTCTCGACTAGCGGGATCTACAATGAGCAGTTCTTC. Its translation: CSVLSTSGIYNEQFF. This chain joins TRBV29-1 and TRBJ2-1; 11 positions agree with TRBD2. The J segment lost 3 bases and the V segment lost 5 bases, leaving 6 bases of the junction unmatched. This CDR3 contains 15 residues. Germline V gives CDR1 SQVTM, CDR2 ANQGSEA.

This clonotype was detected ten times or more. The chain links TRBV12-5 to TRBJ1-1, with D unclear. The CDR3 runs to 12 residues. Per the germline V gene, CDR1 is LGHNT and CDR2 is FRNRAP. Trimming took 1 base from V and 7 from J, leaving 7 bases between them. As DNA, the CDR3 is TGTGCTAGTGGTTTGGCCGGAGGTGAAGCTTTCTTT. As protein: CASGLAGGEAFF. The variable domain in full, with the rest retrieved from reference TRBV12-5 and TRBJ1-1, is DARVTQTPRHKVTEMGQEVTMRCQPILGHNTVFWYRQTMMQGLELLAYFRNRAPLDDSGMPKDRFSAEMPDATLATLKIQPSEPRDSAVYFCASGLAGGEAFFGQGTRLTVV.

At least ten counts were recorded for this clonotype. This rearrangement joins TRBV5-6 to TRBJ2-5; D unresolved. Germline CDR1 is SGHDT and CDR2 is YYEEEE. The CDR3 is 13 amino acids. V lost 0 bases, J lost 2 bases, and 5 bases lay in between. CDR3 protein: CASSLGLQETQYF. For the CDR3, the DNA is TGTGCCAGCAGCTTGGGATTACAAGAGACCCAGTACTTC.

This clonotype came up many times. V is TRBV20-1 and J is TRBJ1-1; tentatively, D is TRBD1 (5 bases). Trimming left V 3 bases short and J 11 bases short, with 13 bases between. From germline, CDR1 is DFQATT and CDR2 SNEGSKA (reference sequence). This CDR3 comprises 11 residues. CDR3 DNA: TGCAGTGCTAGCCCTGGACGGGGCGCTTTCTTT. It specifies CSASPGRGAFF.

This clonotype was recorded at least ten times. The rearrangement uses TRBV12-3 or TRBV12-4 and TRBJ1-1; 8 nucleotides line up with TRBD1. Trimming took 2 bases from V and 9 from J; bases not matched to a gene: 8. The length of the CDR3 is 14 residues. The CDR3 is CASSLTGGESQAFF. CDR3 sequence (DNA): TGTGCCAGCAGTTTAACAGGGGGAGAATCTCAAGCTTTCTTT.

About this clonotype itself: A read error may be the cause here, since a much bigger clone is one base away. This chain connects TRBV5-1 to TRBJ2-1, with 9 nucleotides matching TRBD1. The CDR3 length is 13 residues. The V gene's germline CDR1 is SGHRS and CDR2 YFSETQ. The V segment lost 7 bases and the J segment 6 bases; nucleotides outside the gene matches: 5. Here the CDR3 DNA reads TGCGCCAGCGGCAAGGACAGGGGCAATGAGCAGTTCTTC. Its protein product is CASGKDRGNEQFF.

This clonotype occurred many times. V gene TRBV7-9 combines with J gene TRBJ1-1; 7 bases are a match to TRBD1. CDR1 and CDR2 from the germline V gene are SEHNR and FQNEAQ (reference sequence). The CDR3 consists of 13 residues. The ends lost 11 bases at V and 1 base at J; junction bases unmatched: 7. Here the CDR3 DNA reads TGTGCCTTGTCGACAGGGCAGAACACTGAAGCTTTCTTT. Residues: CALSTGQNTEAFF.

In this sample, this clonotype turned up many times. The DNA of the CDR3 is TGTGCCAGCAGCCTTAACACTGAAGCTTTCTTT. This gives the protein CASSLNTEAFF. The chain links TRBV14 to TRBJ1-1; D is undetermined. The CDR3 has 11 amino acids. Germline CDR1 is SGHDN and CDR2 is FVKESK. Trimming cost V 4 bases and J 2 bases, with 2 bases left between them. Supplemented by reference TRBV14 and TRBJ1-1, the full variable domain reads EAGVTQFPSHSVIEKGQTVTLRCDPISGHDNLYWYRRVMGKEIKFLLHFVKESKQDESGMPNNRFLAERTGGTYSTLKVQPAELEDSGVYFCASSLNTEAFFGQGTRLTVV.

This clonotype was detected ten times or more. This chain joins TRBV5-1 and TRBJ2-3; D gene uncertain. The V gene's germline CDR1 is SGHRS and CDR2 YFSETQ. CDR3 size: 12 residues. V lost 4 bases to trimming and J lost 7 bases, with 10 bases between them. CDR3 nucleotide sequence: TGCGCCAGCAGCCCCGAGCGCAATACGCAGTATTTT. This sequence encodes CASSPERNTQYF. The whole variable domain, remainder taken from reference TRBV5-1 and TRBJ2-3, is KAGVTQTPRYLIKTRGQQVTLSCSPISGHRSVSWYQQTPGQGLQFLFEYFSETQRNKGNFPGRFSGRQFSNSRSEMNVSTLELGDSALYLCASSPERNTQYFGPGTRLTVL.

The table lists this clonotype with many counts. The V gene is TRBV14, the J gene TRBJ2-5, with D possibly being TRBD1 (6 bases). The germline V gene has CDR1 SGHDN and CDR2 FVKESK. The CDR3 length is 15 residues. V dropped 4 bases and J dropped 3 bases, with 15 bases sitting between them. The CDR3 loop is CASSPVRGIKETQYF. Written as DNA, the CDR3 is TGTGCCAGCAGCCCTGTAAGGGGGATTAAAGAGACCCAGTACTTC. The whole variable domain, filled in from reference TRBV14 and TRBJ2-5, reads EAGVTQFPSHSVIEKGQTVTLRCDPISGHDNLYWYRRVMGKEIKFLLHFVKESKQDESGMPNNRFLAERTGGTYSTLKVQPAELEDSGVYFCASSPVRGIKETQYFGPGTRLLVL.

CDR3 sequence reads: CASSYLQDNSPLHF. CDR3 nucleotides: TGTGCCAGCAGTTACTTGCAGGACAATTCACCCCTCCACTTT. V and J are TRBV27 and TRBJ1-6; no reliable D call. CDR1 and CDR2 (germline): MNHEY, SMNVEV (reference sequence). V dropped 4 bases and J dropped 7 bases, with 11 bases sitting between them. CDR3 length: 14 amino acids.

This clonotype was seen just once. The chain joins TRBV5-1 to TRBJ2-1; possibly TRBD1 or TRBD2 for D (5 bases each). There are 14 residues in the CDR3. CDR1 SGHRS and CDR2 YFSETQ come from the germline V gene. V dropped 0 bases and J dropped 5 bases, with 9 bases sitting between them. CDR3 in amino acids: CASSLGDLNNEQFF. In DNA form, the CDR3 reads TGCGCCAGCAGCTTGGGGGACCTAAACAATGAGCAGTTCTTC. The full variable domain, completed using reference TRBV5-1 and TRBJ2-1, is KAGVTQTPRYLIKTRGQQVTLSCSPISGHRSVSWYQQTPGQGLQFLFEYFSETQRNKGNFPGRFSGRQFSNSRSEMNVSTLELGDSALYLCASSLGDLNNEQFFGPGTRLTVL.

There are a few counts of this clonotype. V gene TRBV19 combines with J gene TRBJ2-1, with D possibly TRBD2 on 6 matching bases. Germline CDR1 LNHDA, CDR2 SQIVND (reference sequence). The V gene lost 5 bases and the J gene lost 2 bases, with 10 bases spanning the gap. The CDR3 runs 14 residues. The CDR3 region has the DNA TGTGCCAGTAGTTCGGAGGGCCCCTACAATGAGCAGTTCTTC. It codes for CASSSEGPYNEQFF.

This clonotype was counted at least ten times. This chain links TRBV20-1 with TRBJ2-1, with D perhaps TRBD2 (5 bases). Germline CDR1 reads DFQATT; CDR2 reads SNEGSKA (reference sequence). V shed 7 bases and J shed 8 bases, with 18 bases lying between them. CDR3 length equals 13 residues. CDR3 nucleotides: TGCAGTGGCCAAGGACTGTCCCCCTATGAGCAGTTCTTC. Translating it yields CSGQGLSPYEQFF.

This clonotype was detected ten times or more. The chain carries TRBV15 and TRBJ2-5; D unclear. Germline CDR1 is LNHNV and CDR2 is YYDKDF (reference sequence). The CDR3 length is 14 residues. V was pared by 1 base and J by 1 base, with 7 bases between. The CDR3 DNA follows: TGTGCCACCAGCAGAGGACAATTCCAAGAGACCCAGTACTTC. Residues: CATSRGQFQETQYF.